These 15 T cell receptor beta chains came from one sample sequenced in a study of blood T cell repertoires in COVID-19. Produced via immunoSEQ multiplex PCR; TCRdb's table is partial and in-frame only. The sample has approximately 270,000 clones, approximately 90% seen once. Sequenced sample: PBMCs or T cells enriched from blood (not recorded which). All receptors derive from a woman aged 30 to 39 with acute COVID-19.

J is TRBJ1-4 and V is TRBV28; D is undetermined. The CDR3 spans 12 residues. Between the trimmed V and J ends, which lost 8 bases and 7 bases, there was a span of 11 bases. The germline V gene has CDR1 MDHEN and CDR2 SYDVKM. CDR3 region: CASEIRGEKLFF. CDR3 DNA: TGTGCCAGCGAGATTCGAGGTGAAAAACTGTTTTTT.

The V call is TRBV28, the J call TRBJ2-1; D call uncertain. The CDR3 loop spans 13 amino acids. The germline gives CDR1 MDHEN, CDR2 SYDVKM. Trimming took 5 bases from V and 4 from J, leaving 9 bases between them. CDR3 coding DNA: TGTGCCAGCAGTCCCCATCTATACAATGAGCAGTTCTTC. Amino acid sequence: CASSPHLYNEQFF.

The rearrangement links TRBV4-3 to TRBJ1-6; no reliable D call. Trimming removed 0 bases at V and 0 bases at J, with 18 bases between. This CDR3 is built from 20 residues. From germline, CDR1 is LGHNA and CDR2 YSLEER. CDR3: CASSQDWAGDSRSYNSPLHF. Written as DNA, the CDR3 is TGCGCCAGCAGCCAAGATTGGGCAGGCGATTCGCGCTCCTATAATTCACCCCTCCACTTT.

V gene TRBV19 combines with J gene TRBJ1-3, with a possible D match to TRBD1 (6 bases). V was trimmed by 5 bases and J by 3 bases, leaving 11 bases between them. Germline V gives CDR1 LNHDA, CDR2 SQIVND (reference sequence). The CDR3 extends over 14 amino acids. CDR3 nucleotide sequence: TGTGCCAGTAGTGGGAGACAGGTTGGAAACACCATATATTTT. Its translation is CASSGRQVGNTIYF.

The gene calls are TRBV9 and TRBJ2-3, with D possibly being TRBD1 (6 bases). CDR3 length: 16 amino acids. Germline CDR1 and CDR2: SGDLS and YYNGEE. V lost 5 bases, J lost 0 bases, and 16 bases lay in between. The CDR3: CASSPTDRSSTDTQYF. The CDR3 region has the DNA TGTGCCAGCAGTCCGACGGACAGATCTAGCACAGATACGCAGTATTTT. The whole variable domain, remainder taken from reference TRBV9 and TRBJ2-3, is DSGVTQTPKHLITATGQRVTLRCSPRSGDLSVYWYQQSLDQGLQFLIQYYNGEERAKGNILERFSAQQFPDLHSELNLSSLELGDSALYFCASSPTDRSSTDTQYFGPGTRLTVL.

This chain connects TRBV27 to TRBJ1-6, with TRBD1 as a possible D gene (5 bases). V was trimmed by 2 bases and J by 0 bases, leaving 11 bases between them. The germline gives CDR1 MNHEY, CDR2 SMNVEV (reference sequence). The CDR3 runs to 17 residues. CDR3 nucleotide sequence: TGTGCCAGCAGTTTAGGGGGGAGCAGCTCCTATAATTCACCCCTCCACTTT. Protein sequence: CASSLGGSSSYNSPLHF.

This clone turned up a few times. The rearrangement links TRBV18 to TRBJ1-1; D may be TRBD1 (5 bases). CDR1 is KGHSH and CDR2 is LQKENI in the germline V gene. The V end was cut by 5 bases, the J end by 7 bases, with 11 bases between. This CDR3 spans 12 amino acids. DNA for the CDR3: TGTGCCAGCTCATCCGACAGAAATGAAGCTTTCTTT. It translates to CASSSDRNEAFF.

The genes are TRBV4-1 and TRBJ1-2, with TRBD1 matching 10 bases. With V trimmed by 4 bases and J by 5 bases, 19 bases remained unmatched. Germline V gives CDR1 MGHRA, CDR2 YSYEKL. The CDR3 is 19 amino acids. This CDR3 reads CASSPSLRQGALSIYGYTF. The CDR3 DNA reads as TGCGCCAGCAGCCCGTCCTTAAGACAGGGGGCCTTGTCTATTTATGGCTACACCTTC.

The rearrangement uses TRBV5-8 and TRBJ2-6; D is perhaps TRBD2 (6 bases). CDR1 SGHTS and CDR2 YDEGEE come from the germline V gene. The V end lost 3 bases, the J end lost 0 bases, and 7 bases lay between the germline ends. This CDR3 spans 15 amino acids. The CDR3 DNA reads TGTGCCAGCAGCTGGAGGGGCTCTGGGGCCAACGTCCTGACTTTC. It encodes CASSWRGSGANVLTF.

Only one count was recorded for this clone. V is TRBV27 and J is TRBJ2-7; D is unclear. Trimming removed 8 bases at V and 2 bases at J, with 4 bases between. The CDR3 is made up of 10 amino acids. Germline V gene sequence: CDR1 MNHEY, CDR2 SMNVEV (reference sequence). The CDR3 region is CASGPYEQYF. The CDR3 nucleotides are TGTGCCAGCGGCCCCTACGAGCAGTACTTC.

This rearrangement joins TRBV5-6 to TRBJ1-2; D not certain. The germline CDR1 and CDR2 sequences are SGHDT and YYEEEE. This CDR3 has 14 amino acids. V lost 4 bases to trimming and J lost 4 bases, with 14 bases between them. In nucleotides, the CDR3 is TGTGCCAGCAGCGTCGCGACTGAGAGCTATGGCTACACCTTC. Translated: CASSVATESYGYTF.

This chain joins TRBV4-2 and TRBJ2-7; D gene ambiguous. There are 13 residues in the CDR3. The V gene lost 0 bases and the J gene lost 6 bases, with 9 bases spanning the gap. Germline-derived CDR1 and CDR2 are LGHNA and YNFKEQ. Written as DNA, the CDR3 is TGTGCCAGCAGCCAAGATGAGGTCGGCGAGCAGTACTTC. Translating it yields CASSQDEVGEQYF.

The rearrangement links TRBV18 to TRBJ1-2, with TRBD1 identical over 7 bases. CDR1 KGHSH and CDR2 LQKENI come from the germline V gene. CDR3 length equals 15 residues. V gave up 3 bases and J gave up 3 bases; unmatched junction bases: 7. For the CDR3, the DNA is TGTGCCAGCTCACCGGGGCACAGGGGCGACTATGGCTACACCTTC. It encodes CASSPGHRGDYGYTF.

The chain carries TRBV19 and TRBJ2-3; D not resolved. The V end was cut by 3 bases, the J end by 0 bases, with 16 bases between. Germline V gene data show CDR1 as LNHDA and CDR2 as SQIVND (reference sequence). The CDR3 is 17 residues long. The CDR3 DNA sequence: TGTGCCAGTAGTATTTCGGTAGGAGCGCCTAGCACAGATACGCAGTATTTT. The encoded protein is CASSISVGAPSTDTQYF.

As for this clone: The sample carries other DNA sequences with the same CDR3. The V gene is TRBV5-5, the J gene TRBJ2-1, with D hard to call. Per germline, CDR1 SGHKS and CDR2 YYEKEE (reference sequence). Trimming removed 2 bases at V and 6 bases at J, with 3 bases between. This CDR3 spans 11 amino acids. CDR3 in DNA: TGTGCCAGCAGCTTCTCCAATGAGCAGTTCTTC. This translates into CASSFSNEQFF. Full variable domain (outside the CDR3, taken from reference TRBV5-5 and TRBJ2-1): DAGVTQSPTHLIKTRGQQVTLRCSPISGHKSVSWYQQVLGQGPQFIFQYYEKEERGRGNFPDRFSARQFPNYSSELNVNALLLGDSALYLCASSFSNEQFFGPGTRLTVL.